This T cell receptor (beta chain) was captured by sequencing in a study of prognosis after radiotherapy for stage I lung cancer. Study outcomes and limitations: Lower Shannon entropy values were found after stereotactic body radiation therapy in patients who developed distant metastases. Patients with and without metastases reportedly differed in TRBV and TRBJ gene usage frequencies.

At least ten counts were recorded for this clonotype. The target antigen is unknown. The ends lost 6 bases at V and 4 bases at J; junction bases unmatched: 6. CDR3 size: 14 residues. Template was genomic DNA; TCR beta CDR3 amplified in two multiplex PCR rounds. Amplification during the initial PCR round employed primers specific to each TRBV and TRBJ gene. PCR proceeded to a second round, and that round used universal primers. TCRdb reprocessed the multiplex PCR reads with MiXCR, giving one entry per CDR3 protein. The sample gives fewer than 15,000 distinct CDR3 sequences, 47% of which show up once; 28% is in the top ten.

The chain joins TRBV12-3 or TRBV12-4 to TRBJ2-5; 9 bases fit TRBD2. The TCR originated in a donor aged 50 or older with non-small cell lung cancer. Sequences were derived from PBMCs, sampled before or after stereotactic body radiation therapy (not recorded which). Here the CDR3 DNA reads TGTGCCAGCAGGGGCAGCGGGAGGAGAGAGACCCAGTACTTC. This translates into CASRGSGRRETQYF.